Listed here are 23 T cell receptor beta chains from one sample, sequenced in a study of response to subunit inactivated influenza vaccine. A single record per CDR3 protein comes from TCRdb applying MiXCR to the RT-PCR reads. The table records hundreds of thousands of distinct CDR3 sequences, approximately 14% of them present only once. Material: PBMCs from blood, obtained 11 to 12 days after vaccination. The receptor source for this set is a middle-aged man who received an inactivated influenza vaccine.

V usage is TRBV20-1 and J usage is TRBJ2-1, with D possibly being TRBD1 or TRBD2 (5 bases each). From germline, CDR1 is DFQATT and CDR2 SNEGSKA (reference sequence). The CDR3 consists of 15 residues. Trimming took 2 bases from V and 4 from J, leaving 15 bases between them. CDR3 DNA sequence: TGCAGTGCTAGACATCAATCGGGACGGTACAATGAGCAGTTCTTC. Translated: CSARHQSGRYNEQFF.

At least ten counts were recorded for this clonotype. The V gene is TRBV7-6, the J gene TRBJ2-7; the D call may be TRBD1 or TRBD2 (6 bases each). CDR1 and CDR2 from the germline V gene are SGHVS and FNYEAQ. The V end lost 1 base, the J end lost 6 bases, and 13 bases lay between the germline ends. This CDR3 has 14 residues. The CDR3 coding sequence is TGTGCCAGCAGCTTAGGAGGGGGGACGGTCGAGCAGTACTTC. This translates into CASSLGGGTVEQYF.

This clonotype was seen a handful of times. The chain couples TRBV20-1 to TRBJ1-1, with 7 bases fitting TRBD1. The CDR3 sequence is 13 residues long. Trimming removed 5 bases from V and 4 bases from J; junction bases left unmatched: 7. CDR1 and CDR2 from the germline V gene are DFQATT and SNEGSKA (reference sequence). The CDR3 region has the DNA TGCAGTGCTCCCCGACAGGGTTTCACTGAAGCTTTCTTT. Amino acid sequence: CSAPRQGFTEAFF.

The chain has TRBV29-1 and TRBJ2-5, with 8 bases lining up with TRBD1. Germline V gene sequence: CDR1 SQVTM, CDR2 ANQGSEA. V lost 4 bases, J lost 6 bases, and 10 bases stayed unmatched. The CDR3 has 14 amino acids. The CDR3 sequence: CSVGGQAGIKTQYF. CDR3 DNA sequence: TGCAGCGTTGGGGGACAGGCGGGTATTAAGACCCAGTACTTC.

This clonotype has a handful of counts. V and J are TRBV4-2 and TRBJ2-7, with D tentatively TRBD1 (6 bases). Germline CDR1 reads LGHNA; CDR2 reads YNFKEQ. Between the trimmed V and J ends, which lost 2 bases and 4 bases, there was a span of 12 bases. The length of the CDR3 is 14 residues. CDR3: CASSQLVGAYEQYF. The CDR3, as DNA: TGTGCCAGCAGCCAACTCGTGGGGGCTTACGAGCAGTACTTC.

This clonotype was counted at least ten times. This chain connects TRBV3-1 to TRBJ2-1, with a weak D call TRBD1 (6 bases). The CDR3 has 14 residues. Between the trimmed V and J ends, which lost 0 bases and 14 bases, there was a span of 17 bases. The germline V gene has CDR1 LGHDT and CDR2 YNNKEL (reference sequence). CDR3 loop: CASSQDVRSRGKFF. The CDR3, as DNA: TGTGCCAGCAGCCAAGATGTCCGTAGTAGGGGGAAGTTCTTC.

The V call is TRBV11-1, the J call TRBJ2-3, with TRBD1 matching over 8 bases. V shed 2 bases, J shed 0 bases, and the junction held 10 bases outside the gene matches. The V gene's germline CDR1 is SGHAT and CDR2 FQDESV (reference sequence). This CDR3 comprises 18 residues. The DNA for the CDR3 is TGTGCCAGCAGCTTATTATCCTGGGGACAGGAGAGCACAGATACGCAGTATTTT. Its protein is CASSLLSWGQESTDTQYF.

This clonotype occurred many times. This chain's CDR3 is CASSLKSGRWSSYEQYF. CDR3 nucleotide sequence: TGTGCCAGCAGTTTGAAAAGCGGGAGGTGGAGCTCCTACGAGCAGTACTTC. The chain links TRBV27 to TRBJ2-7, with 9 bases matching TRBD2. Germline CDR1 is MNHEY and CDR2 is SMNVEV (reference sequence). J gave up 0 bases and V 3 bases, and 9 bases lay outside the gene matches. The CDR3 contains 17 residues.

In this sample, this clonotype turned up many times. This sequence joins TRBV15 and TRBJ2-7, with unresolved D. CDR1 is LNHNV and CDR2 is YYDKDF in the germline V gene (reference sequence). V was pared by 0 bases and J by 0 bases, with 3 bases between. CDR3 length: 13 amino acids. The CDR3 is CATSREDSYEQYF. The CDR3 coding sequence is TGTGCCACCAGCAGAGAGGACTCCTACGAGCAGTACTTC.

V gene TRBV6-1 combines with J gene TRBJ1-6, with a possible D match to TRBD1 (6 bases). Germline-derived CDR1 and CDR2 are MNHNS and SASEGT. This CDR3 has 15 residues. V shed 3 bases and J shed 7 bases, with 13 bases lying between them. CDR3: CASSDRGLQNSPLHF. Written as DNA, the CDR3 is TGTGCCAGCAGTGACAGGGGTCTACAAAATTCACCCCTCCACTTT.

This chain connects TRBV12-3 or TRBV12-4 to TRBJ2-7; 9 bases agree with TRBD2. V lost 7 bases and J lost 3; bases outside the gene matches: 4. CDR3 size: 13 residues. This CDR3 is CASKASGNYEQYF. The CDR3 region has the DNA TGTGCCAGCAAAGCTAGCGGGAACTACGAGCAGTACTTC.

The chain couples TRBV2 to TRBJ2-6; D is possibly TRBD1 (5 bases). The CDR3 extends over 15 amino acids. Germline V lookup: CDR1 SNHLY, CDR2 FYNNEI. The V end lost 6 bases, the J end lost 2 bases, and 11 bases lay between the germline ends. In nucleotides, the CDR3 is TGTGCCAGCAGGAGACCAGGGACTGGGGCCAACGTCCTGACTTTC. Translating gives CASRRPGTGANVLTF.

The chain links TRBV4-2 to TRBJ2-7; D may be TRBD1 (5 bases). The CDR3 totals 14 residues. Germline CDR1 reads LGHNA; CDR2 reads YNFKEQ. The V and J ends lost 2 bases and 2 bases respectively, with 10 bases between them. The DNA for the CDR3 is TGTGCCAGCAGCCAATCCCAGGGTACCTACGAGCAGTACTTC. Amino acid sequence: CASSQSQGTYEQYF.

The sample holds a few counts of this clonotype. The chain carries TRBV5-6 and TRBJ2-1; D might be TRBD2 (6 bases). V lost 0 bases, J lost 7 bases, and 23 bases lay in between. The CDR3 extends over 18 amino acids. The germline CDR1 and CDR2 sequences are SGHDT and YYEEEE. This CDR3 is CASSLGPGLLDNMNEQFF. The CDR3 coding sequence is TGTGCCAGCAGCTTGGGCCCGGGACTTCTAGATAATATGAATGAGCAGTTCTTC.

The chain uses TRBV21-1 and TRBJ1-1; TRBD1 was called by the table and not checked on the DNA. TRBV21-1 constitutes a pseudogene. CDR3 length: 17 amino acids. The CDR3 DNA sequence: TGTGCCAGCAGCAAAGTGCAACAGGGGGCGATGAACACTGAAGCTTTCTTT. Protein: CASSKVQQGAMNTEAFF.

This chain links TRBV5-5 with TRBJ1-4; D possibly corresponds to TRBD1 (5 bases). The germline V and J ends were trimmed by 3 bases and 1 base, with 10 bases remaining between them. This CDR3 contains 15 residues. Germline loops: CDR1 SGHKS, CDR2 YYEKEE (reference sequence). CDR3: CASSYGGVTNEKLFF. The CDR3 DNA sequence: TGTGCCAGCAGCTACGGAGGGGTAACTAATGAAAAACTGTTTTTT.

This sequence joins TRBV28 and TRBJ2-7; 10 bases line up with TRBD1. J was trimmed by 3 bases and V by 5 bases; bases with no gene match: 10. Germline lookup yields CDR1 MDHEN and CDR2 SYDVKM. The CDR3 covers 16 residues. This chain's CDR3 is CASSGEWDRGVYEQYF. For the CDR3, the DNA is TGTGCCAGCAGTGGGGAGTGGGACAGGGGAGTCTACGAGCAGTACTTC.

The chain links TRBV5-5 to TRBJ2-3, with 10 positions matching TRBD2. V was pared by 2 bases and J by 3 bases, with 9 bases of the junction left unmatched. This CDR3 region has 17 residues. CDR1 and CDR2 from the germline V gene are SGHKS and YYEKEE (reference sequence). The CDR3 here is CASSFNAGTSVTDTQYF. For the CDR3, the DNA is TGTGCCAGCAGCTTCAATGCTGGGACTAGCGTAACAGATACGCAGTATTTT.

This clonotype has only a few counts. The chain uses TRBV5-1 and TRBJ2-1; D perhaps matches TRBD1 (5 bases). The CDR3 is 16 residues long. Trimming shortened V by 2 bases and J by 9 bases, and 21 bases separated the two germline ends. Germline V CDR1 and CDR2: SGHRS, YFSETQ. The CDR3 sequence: CASSFLNQGDFSEQFF. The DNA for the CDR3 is TGCGCCAGCAGCTTCCTTAATCAGGGCGATTTTAGTGAGCAGTTCTTC.

CDR3 DNA sequence: TGTGCCAGCAGATCGACAGGGTACTACGAGCAGTACTTC. Its translation is CASRSTGYYEQYF. The V call is TRBV12-3 or TRBV12-4, the J call TRBJ2-7, with 7 bases aligning to TRBD1. J was trimmed by 3 bases and V by 6 bases; bases with no gene match: 5. The CDR3 has 13 residues.

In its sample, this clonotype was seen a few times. The CDR3 is CSALGRGDADTGELFF. Written as DNA, the CDR3 is TGCAGTGCCCTCGGACGGGGGGACGCTGACACCGGGGAGCTGTTTTTT. This chain links TRBV20-1 with TRBJ2-2; 7 nucleotides match TRBD2. The CDR3 covers 16 residues. The germline gives CDR1 DFQATT, CDR2 SNEGSKA (reference sequence). The trim removed 6 bases at V and 3 bases at J, leaving 13 bases unmatched.

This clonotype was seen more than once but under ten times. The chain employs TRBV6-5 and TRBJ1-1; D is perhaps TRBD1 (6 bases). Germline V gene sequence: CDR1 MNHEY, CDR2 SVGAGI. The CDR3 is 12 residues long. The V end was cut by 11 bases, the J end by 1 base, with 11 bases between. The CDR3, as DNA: TGTGCCGTGGGGGCGGCGAACACTGAAGCTTTCTTT. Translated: CAVGAANTEAFF.

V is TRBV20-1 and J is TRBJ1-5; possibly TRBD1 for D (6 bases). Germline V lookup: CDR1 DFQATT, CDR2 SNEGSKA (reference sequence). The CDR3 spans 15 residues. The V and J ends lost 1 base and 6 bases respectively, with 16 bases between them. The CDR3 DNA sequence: TGCAGTGCTAGAGTTGGACAGCCACTGATTCAGCCCCAGCATTTT. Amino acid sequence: CSARVGQPLIQPQHF.